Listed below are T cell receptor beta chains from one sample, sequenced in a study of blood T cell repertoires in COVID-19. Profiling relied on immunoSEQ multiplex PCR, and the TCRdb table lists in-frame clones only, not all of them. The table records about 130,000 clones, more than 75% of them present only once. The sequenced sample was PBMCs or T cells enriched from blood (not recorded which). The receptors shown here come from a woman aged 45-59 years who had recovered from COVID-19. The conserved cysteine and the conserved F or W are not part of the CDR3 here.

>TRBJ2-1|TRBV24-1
ATQRGSSYNEQF
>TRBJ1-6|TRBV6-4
ASSPRGGSPLH
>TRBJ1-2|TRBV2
ASSGVGQGGYT
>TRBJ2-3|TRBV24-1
ATSDRLAGAEDTQY
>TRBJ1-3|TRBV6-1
ASSEVLTGRNTIY
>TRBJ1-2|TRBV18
ASSPGQGSANYGYT
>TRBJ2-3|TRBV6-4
ASSDRAGGTDTQY
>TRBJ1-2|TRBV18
ASSPRTANYGYT
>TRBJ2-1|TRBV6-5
ASSEQRIGGQF
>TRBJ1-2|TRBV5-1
ASSPTAGDRGTFYGYT
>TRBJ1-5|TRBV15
ATGEENQPQH
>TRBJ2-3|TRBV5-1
ASSLARLDTQY
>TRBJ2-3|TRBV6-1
ASSGSGTGWTDTQY
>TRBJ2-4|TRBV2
ASAVTKNIQY
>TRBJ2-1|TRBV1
TSSLTGVSYNEQF
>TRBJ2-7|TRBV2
ASSEGGEQY
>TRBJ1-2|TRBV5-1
ASSFRNTGTVYGYT
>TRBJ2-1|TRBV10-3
AISDRGAGSYNEQF
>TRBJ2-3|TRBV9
ASSPGGGTRTDTQY
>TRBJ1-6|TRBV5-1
ASSLGPGGGSPLH
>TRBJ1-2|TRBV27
ASSRLGGDGYT
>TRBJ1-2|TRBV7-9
ASSDRATYTPQNYGYT
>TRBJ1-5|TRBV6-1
ASSEVQGAGQPQH
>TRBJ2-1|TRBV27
ASSSETGEFNEQF
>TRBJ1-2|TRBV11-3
ASLNGTEHLLCNYGYT
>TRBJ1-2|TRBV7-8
ASSPSTGGYGYT
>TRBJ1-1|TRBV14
ASSQGALAAF
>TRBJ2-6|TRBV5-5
ASSLGQSSGANVLT
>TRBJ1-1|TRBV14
ASSPVSQIAF
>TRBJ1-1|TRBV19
ASQRTGNTEAF
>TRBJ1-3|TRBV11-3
ASSLEGAGDTIY
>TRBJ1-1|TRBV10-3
AISEDRYTEAF
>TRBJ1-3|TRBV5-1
ASSWGTGGASGNTIY